This T cell receptor beta chain is from a study of T cell responses to AZD1222 COVID-19 vaccine. Points on this clone: Antigen unknown.

Sequencing was performed with immunoSEQ multiplex PCR; in TCRdb, only in-frame clones are kept and a portion is missing. The table lists 90,000 to 120,000 clones, around nine tenths of them singletons. The study's findings and limits: Just a handful of AZD1222 recipients tested seropositive at baseline. Scientists sampled the repertoires only once the peak T cell response had passed. Clonal diversity was possibly underestimated; the donors were predominantly white British and more often female.

The origin of this receptor is an adult in good health. Sample: peripheral blood, taken on day 0 of AZD1222 vaccination.

As DNA, the CDR3 is TGTGCAACCGGGGCGGAGAACTACGAGCAGTACTTC. Its protein is CATGAENYEQYF. The rearrangement uses TRBV15 and TRBJ2-7; perhaps D is TRBD1 or TRBD2 (5 bases each). Looked up from germline, CDR1 is LNHNV and CDR2 is YYDKDF (reference sequence). The CDR3 contains 12 residues.